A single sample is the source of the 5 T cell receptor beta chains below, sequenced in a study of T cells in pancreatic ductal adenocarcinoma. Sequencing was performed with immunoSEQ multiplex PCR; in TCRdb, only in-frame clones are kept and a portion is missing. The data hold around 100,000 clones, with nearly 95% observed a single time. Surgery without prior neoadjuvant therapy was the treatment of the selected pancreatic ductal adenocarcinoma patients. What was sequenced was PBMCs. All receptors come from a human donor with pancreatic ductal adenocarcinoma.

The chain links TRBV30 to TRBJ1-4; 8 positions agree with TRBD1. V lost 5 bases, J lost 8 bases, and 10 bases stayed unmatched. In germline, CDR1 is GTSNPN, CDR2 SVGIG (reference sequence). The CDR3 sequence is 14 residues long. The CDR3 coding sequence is TGTGCCTGGTCCGTGCAGGGGGCGAGGGAAAAACTGTTTTTT. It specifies CAWSVQGAREKLFF.

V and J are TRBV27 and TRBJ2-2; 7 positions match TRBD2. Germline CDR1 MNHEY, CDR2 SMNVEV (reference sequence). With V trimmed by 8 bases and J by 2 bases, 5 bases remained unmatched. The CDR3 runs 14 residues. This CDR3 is CASRGGTNTGELFF. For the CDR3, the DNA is TGTGCCAGCCGCGGGGGTACTAACACCGGGGAGCTGTTTTTT.

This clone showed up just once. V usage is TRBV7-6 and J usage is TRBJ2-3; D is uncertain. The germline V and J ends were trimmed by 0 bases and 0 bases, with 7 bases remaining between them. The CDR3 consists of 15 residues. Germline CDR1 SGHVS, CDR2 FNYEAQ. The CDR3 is CASSLAGSSTDTQYF. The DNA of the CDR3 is TGTGCCAGCAGCTTAGCGGGCTCTAGCACAGATACGCAGTATTTT.

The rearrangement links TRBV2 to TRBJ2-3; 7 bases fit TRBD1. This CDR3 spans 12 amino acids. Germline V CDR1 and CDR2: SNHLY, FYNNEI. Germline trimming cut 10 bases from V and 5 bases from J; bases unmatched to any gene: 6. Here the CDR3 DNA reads TGTGCCACTACAGGGGCGGGAGATACGCAGTATTTT. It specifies CATTGAGDTQYF.

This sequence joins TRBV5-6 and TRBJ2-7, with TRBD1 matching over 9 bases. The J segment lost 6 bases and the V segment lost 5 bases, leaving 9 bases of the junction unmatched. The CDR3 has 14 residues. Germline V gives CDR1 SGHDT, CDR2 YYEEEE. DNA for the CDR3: TGTGCCAGCAGTCTTCCGGGACAGGGTCGCGAGCAGTACTTC. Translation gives CASSLPGQGREQYF. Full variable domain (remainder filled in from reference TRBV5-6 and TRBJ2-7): DAGVTQSPTHLIKTRGQQVTLRCSPKSGHDTVSWYQQALGQGPQFIFQYYEEEERQRGNFPDRFSGHQFPNYSSELNVNALLLGDSALYLCASSLPGQGREQYFGPGTRLTVT.